This TCR beta chain was profiled in a study of shared clonotypes between healthy human individuals. To note about this clone: Its specificity is not known.

Data came from immunoSEQ multiplex PCR; TCRdb stores just in-frame clones and leaves some out. In the table there are 2 million to 2.5 million clones, more than 85% of which are singletons. Study-wide results and limits: Exclusively blood specimens were collected; tissue repertoires likely differ.

V lost 5 bases, J lost 8 bases, and 13 bases stayed unmatched. CDR1 is SEHNR and CDR2 is FQNEAQ in the germline V gene (reference sequence). The CDR3 extends over 18 amino acids. Caucasian adults residing in Nashville, Tennessee made up all the donors. Splitting of CD4+ cells produced CD45RA+ naive and CD45RA-negative memory subsets. Material for sequencing was naive CD4+ T cells from PBMCs. Specified subset: CD45RA+ positively selected. The origin of this receptor is a man younger than 30 in good health. Some clones in this sample may be carry-over from other donors' samples. The rearrangement joins TRBV7-9 to TRBJ2-1, with TRBD2 identical over 15 bases. CDR3 residues: CASSPRTSGRARGYEQFF. The CDR3 region has the DNA TGTGCCAGCAGCCCGAGGACTAGCGGGAGGGCCAGGGGGTATGAGCAGTTCTTC.